The 17 T cell receptor beta chains below come from one sample, sequenced in a study of Tregs in tolerant kidney transplant recipients (dated by TCRdb to 2018 to 2020). The protocol used for the library was the immunoSEQ multiplex PCR assay. Here the immuneACCESS table is served through TCRdb, limited to in-frame sequences with V and J called. Missing clones are a known gap in these copies; in checked studies unresolved V genes cover under half, and the rest lacks a known reason. The sample table contains some 60,000 clones; only one count was recorded for around 83% of them. In total, the top ten clones hold 4.5% to 6.5% of the sample. Input material: CD4+ T cells from blood. Every receptor here comes from a human donor in good health.

V usage is TRBV4-2 and J usage is TRBJ2-7, with 10 bases lining up with TRBD1. V shed 0 bases and J 6 bases; nucleotides not matched to a gene: 5. In germline, CDR1 is LGHNA, CDR2 YNFKEQ. The CDR3 spans 15 residues. The CDR3 DNA sequence: TGTGCCAGCAGCCAAGATTTAGGGACAGGGGTCGAGCAGTACTTC. Protein: CASSQDLGTGVEQYF.

The V call is TRBV5-1, the J call TRBJ1-2; D gene ambiguous. V was cut by 0 bases and J by 7 bases, with 10 bases left in between. The CDR3 has 13 amino acids. CDR1 and CDR2 (germline): SGHRS, YFSETQ. The CDR3 coding sequence is TGCGCCAGCAGCTTGGGGGATTCCGGTGGCTACACCTTC. It yields the protein CASSLGDSGGYTF.

The genes are TRBV18 and TRBJ1-4; 8 positions agree with TRBD1. Germline V gene lookup returns CDR1 KGHSH and CDR2 LQKENI. This CDR3 is built from 15 residues. J was trimmed by 6 bases and V by 6 bases; bases with no gene match: 9. CDR3 in DNA: TGTGCCAGCTCTCCCAGGGTGGACAGGGATGAAAAACTGTTTTTT. Translated, it gives CASSPRVDRDEKLFF.

The gene calls are TRBV30 and TRBJ2-3; D is possibly TRBD1 (6 bases). Germline CDR1 GTSNPN, CDR2 SVGIG (reference sequence). The V end lost 2 bases, the J end lost 3 bases, and 15 bases lay between the germline ends. This CDR3 has 15 residues. In DNA form, the CDR3 reads TGTGCCTGGAGTAGCAGTCAGGGGCAGACAGATACGCAGTATTTT. It specifies CAWSSSQGQTDTQYF.

In DNA form, the CDR3 reads TGTGCCAGCAGCTTTCGGGCTGGACAGGTAGGGGACTATGGCTACACCTTC. Translated, it gives CASSFRAGQVGDYGYTF. V is TRBV13 and J is TRBJ1-2; 7 positions match TRBD1. The CDR3 spans 17 residues. V lost 3 bases to trimming and J lost 3 bases; unmatched junction nucleotides: 13. From germline, CDR1 is PRHDT and CDR2 FYEKMQ (reference sequence).

The rearrangement links TRBV7-2 to TRBJ2-1, with D unclear. V gave up 4 bases and J gave up 10 bases, with 11 bases separating them. Germline V gene data show CDR1 as SGHTA and CDR2 as FQGNSA. The CDR3 loop spans 12 amino acids. As DNA, the CDR3 is TGTGCCAGCAGCTGGAACGCTGGCGAGCAGTTCTTC. It specifies CASSWNAGEQFF.

The rearrangement uses TRBV27 and TRBJ2-3; 12 bases are a match to TRBD2. With V trimmed by 8 bases and J by 6 bases, 9 bases remained unmatched. There are 15 residues in the CDR3. Germline loops: CDR1 MNHEY, CDR2 SMNVEV (reference sequence). DNA of the CDR3: TGTGCCAGCGTGAAGACTAGCGGGAGTACTGATACGCAGTATTTT. The encoded protein is CASVKTSGSTDTQYF.

The V call is TRBV9, the J call TRBJ1-2, with D uncertain. The V gene's germline CDR1 is SGDLS and CDR2 YYNGEE. The CDR3 length is 12 residues. Trimming removed 3 bases from V and 2 bases from J, with 5 bases in between. This CDR3 is CASSAVNYGYTF. Here the CDR3 DNA reads TGTGCCAGCAGCGCAGTGAACTATGGCTACACCTTC.

CDR3 DNA: TGTGCCAGCAGCCCCTACCATACAGACGAAAAACTGTTTTTT. Its translation: CASSPYHTDEKLFF. V is TRBV9 and J is TRBJ1-4; D uncertain. Trimming took 4 bases from V and 8 from J, leaving 15 bases between them. Germline CDR1 is SGDLS and CDR2 is YYNGEE. The CDR3 spans 14 residues.

The chain recombines TRBV19 with TRBJ2-1; weak D call: TRBD1 (5 bases). There are 16 residues in the CDR3. V was pared by 4 bases and J by 8 bases, with 21 bases between. Germline values: CDR1 LNHDA, CDR2 SQIVND (reference sequence). CDR3 sequence: CASSSIPGLGSHEQFF. The CDR3 nucleotides read TGTGCCAGTAGTAGCATCCCAGGGTTAGGCTCACATGAGCAGTTCTTC.

V usage is TRBV5-3 and J usage is TRBJ2-3; the D gene is possibly TRBD2 (6 bases). TRBV5-3 is noted as an ORF with a role that remains uncertain. The CDR3 runs 15 residues. V gave up 6 bases and J gave up 4 bases, with 18 bases separating them. Here the CDR3 reads CARKGSMGGPDTQYF. CDR3 bases: TGTGCCAGAAAAGGGTCTATGGGAGGTCCAGATACGCAGTATTTT.

J is TRBJ1-3 and V is TRBV7-2; a weak D match, TRBD1 (5 bases). The V gene's germline CDR1 is SGHTA and CDR2 FQGNSA. V lost 1 base to trimming and J lost 4 bases, with 8 bases between them. The CDR3 contains 14 residues. DNA for the CDR3: TGTGCCAGCAGCTTAGGGGGGGAAGGAAACACCATATATTTT. Encoded protein: CASSLGGEGNTIYF.

The rearrangement uses TRBV4-1 and TRBJ2-7; 8 positions match TRBD2. The junction had 12 bases not matched to a gene; V was cut back by 0 bases and J by 2 bases. CDR1 is MGHRA and CDR2 is YSYEKL in the germline V gene. CDR3 length: 18 residues. Here the CDR3 DNA reads TGCGCCAGCAGCCAAGATAGGGGACTAGGCAACCTCCCCTACGAGCAGTACTTC. Its protein product is CASSQDRGLGNLPYEQYF.

The gene calls are TRBV27 and TRBJ1-1, with a tentative D call TRBD1 (5 bases). The V end was cut by 6 bases, the J end by 0 bases, with 14 bases between. CDR3 length equals 15 residues. Looked up from germline, CDR1 is MNHEY and CDR2 is SMNVEV (reference sequence). Written as DNA, the CDR3 is TGTGCCAGCAGCCGAATGGGACGGGTGAACACTGAAGCTTTCTTT. It translates to CASSRMGRVNTEAFF.

This sequence joins TRBV18 and TRBJ1-1, with 8 bases matching TRBD1. Germline loops: CDR1 KGHSH, CDR2 LQKENI. Germline trimming cut 5 bases from V and 1 base from J; bases unmatched to any gene: 12. The CDR3 is 17 amino acids. DNA for the CDR3: TGTGCCAGCTCAGAACTGGGGACAGGAGGGGAGAACACTGAAGCTTTCTTT. Its protein is CASSELGTGGENTEAFF.

The V gene is TRBV27, the J gene TRBJ2-3; D gene unclear. The CDR3 spans 15 residues. Trimming left V 4 bases short and J 3 bases short, with 14 bases between. CDR1 is MNHEY, CDR2 SMNVEV, per germline (reference sequence). The CDR3 here is CASSWFRDGTDTQYF. The CDR3, as DNA: TGTGCCAGCAGTTGGTTTAGGGATGGGACAGATACGCAGTATTTT.

V and J are TRBV4-3 and TRBJ1-3; D remains unclear. This CDR3 is built from 15 residues. Germline-derived CDR1 and CDR2 are LGHNA and YSLEER. V lost 4 bases and J 6 bases, leaving 16 bases between the germline ends. Here the CDR3 reads CASSRSIGDENTIYF. The CDR3 nucleotides read TGCGCCAGCAGCCGCTCGATAGGCGACGAAAACACCATATATTTT.